Sequencing of this T cell receptor (beta chain) was carried out in a study of T-cell memory formation after mild COVID-19 (dated by TCRdb to the early 2020s). Turning to the overall study: TCR sequence clusters from the two donors were found to be largely donor specific. Longitudinal TCRalpha and TCRbeta repertoire sequencing tracked T-cell clones expanding and contracting after mild COVID-19 in a couple of donors. Two young, previously healthy adult volunteers made up the cohort, one male and one female. What the authors observed across the whole study: Clones contracting from day 15 to 85 had balanced CD4/CD8 phenotypes, while a second wave expanding from day 15 to 37 was biased towards CD4+. Only two mild cases were covered in the study, and larger cohorts including severe cases with pre-infection samples were considered necessary. SARS-CoV-2 specificity was not confirmed for the second-wave clones peaking on day 37. Contracting CD4+ clones were located mainly in the CM and EM memory subsets, whereas CD8+ clones were found to be enriched in EMRA. Some responding clones were detected in pre-infection memory, which suggested that pre-existing cross-reactive memory T cells had joined the SARS-CoV-2 response.

CDR3 length: 14 amino acids, cysteine to phenylalanine. Kept here is only the CDR3 DNA, which spans 42 bases and is read in frame from base 1. Ficoll-Paque density gradient centrifugation was used to isolate PBMCs. This clonotype was detected a few times. The antigen this receptor binds is unknown. Base qualities are not at hand, and no much larger clone is one base apart. For sequencing, an Illumina NovaSeq 6000 was employed. Using 5'RACE with constant-segment primers, TCRalpha and TCRbeta cDNA libraries were constructed, with sample barcodes and unique molecular identifiers added in the process. RNA was extracted from every sample with Trizol reagent. The libraries were amplified in two PCR steps, and the second step added a second sample barcode and Illumina TruSeq adapters. The libraries were sequenced on an Illumina NovaSeq using 2 x 150 bp paired-end reads. The authors' analysis ran thus. With migec v1.2.7, reads were demultiplexed and then collapsed into UMI-guided consensus sequences. Using mixcr v2.1.11, UMI consensuses were aligned to TRA and TRB V and J templates and then assembled into clonotypes. A clonotype was counted as expanded or contracted only if both edgeR and NoisET called the change significant, with noise models trained on biological replicates. For edgeR calls, the thresholds were a false discovery rate-adjusted p below 0.01 and a log2 fold-change of 1. As an exploratory analysis of dynamics, PCA with hierarchical clustering was applied to max-normalized trajectories of the 1000 most abundant clonotypes. Separately sequenced CD4+ and CD8+ repertoires were used to assign the CD4 or CD8 phenotype of responding clones. TCRdb ran its own pipeline on the public reads, namely fastp trimming at Q25 and MiXCR clone calling, and kept in-frame beta chains. Entries that share a CDR3 protein sequence are merged under the most common genes and DNA. The V and J calls were determined by TCRdb, not by the authors. This sample is represented by 210,000 or so distinct CDR3 sequences; 15% to 20% of them were singletons. The ten largest clones take up 2% to 3% of the sample.

Sequenced material: PBMCs or a T cell subset sorted from them (not recorded which). This receptor was obtained from an adult woman who had mild COVID-19 (a few samples of this study predate the infection). The sample titles of this study are shuffled in the database, so cell type and time point are left out; the donor was told from shared clones. The V and J genes are TRBV3-2 and TRBJ2-1; the listed D gene, TRBD2, was not tested against the DNA. TRBV3-2 is deemed a pseudogene. CDR3 region: CASNRGAGGDEQFF. The DNA sequence reads TGTGCCAGCAACAGGGGTGCGGGAGGGGATGAGCAGTTCTTC.